Sequencing of this T cell receptor beta chain was carried out in a study of STAT3 mutations in large granular lymphocyte leukemia. Study-wide background: Roughly half of the longitudinally sequenced T-LGLL patients carried detectable canonical activating STAT3 mutations.

Data came from immunoSEQ multiplex PCR; TCRdb stores just in-frame clones and leaves some out. This table holds roughly 11,000 clones, 60% to 85% found once. Study outcomes and limitations: In several patients, dominant TCR clone burden exceeded STAT3 mutant burden. In T-cell large granular lymphocyte leukemia, about half of patients showed multiple immunodominant subclonotypes.

V lost 6 bases to trimming and J lost 0 bases, with 15 bases between them. The CDR3 sequence is 16 residues long. CDR1 and CDR2 (germline): MNHEY, SMNVEV (reference sequence). On this clone: The antigen is not known.

The rearrangement uses TRBV27 and TRBJ1-5; possibly TRBD1 for D (5 bases). The sequence was obtained from a man aged 55-75 years with T-cell large granular lymphocyte leukemia. Some clones in this sample may be carry-over from other donors' samples. Sequenced material: peripheral blood mononuclear cells. The CDR3 DNA reads as TGTGCCAGCAGAAATCGGGCCCAGGGTAGCAATCAGCCCCAGCATTTT. This codes for CASRNRAQGSNQPQHF.